A selection of T cell receptor beta chains follows, all from one sample in a study of blood T cell repertoires in COVID-19. Profiled with immunoSEQ multiplex PCR; TCRdb holds only in-frame clones, not every one. The sample has a few hundred thousand clones, around four fifths seen once. Source material: peripheral blood. Source of these receptors: a woman aged 45-60 years with acute or convalescent COVID-19. CDR3s include the opening cysteine and the closing phenylalanine or tryptophan. The order of the fields is V gene, clone size, D gene, J gene, CDR3 DNA, CDR3 protein. D genes are given only for firm matches. Rows may omit the clone size; those that give it use once, few, many or a size class.

v_gene: TRBV7-9
abundance: -
d_gene: TRBD1
j_gene: TRBJ2-1
CDR3nt: TGTGCCAGCAGCTTTACGGGACAGGGGTCCACTGAGCAGTTCTTC
CDR3aa: CASSFTGQGSTEQFF

v_gene: TRBV6-5
abundance: -
d_gene: -
j_gene: TRBJ1-1
CDR3nt: TGTGCCAGCAGTTGGGGAGACAGGTTACTTAGCACTGAAGCTTTCTTT
CDR3aa: CASSWGDRLLSTEAFF

v_gene: TRBV5-6
abundance: -
d_gene: -
j_gene: TRBJ2-7
CDR3nt: TGTGCCAGCAGTACAGGGCCCTACGAGCAGTACTTC
CDR3aa: CASSTGPYEQYF

v_gene: TRBV3-1/TRBV3-2
abundance: -
d_gene: -
j_gene: TRBJ1-2
CDR3nt: TGTGCCAGCAGCCTCGGACTCGCGGATGGCTACACCTTC
CDR3aa: CASSLGLADGYTF

v_gene: TRBV5-4
abundance: -
d_gene: -
j_gene: TRBJ2-3
CDR3nt: TGTGCCAGCAGCTTAACCCAGGCAGATACGCAGTATTTT
CDR3aa: CASSLTQADTQYF

v_gene: TRBV5-4
abundance: -
d_gene: TRBD2
j_gene: TRBJ2-3
CDR3nt: TGTGCCAGCAGCTATAGCGGGAGGGTCACAGATACGCAGTATTTT
CDR3aa: CASSYSGRVTDTQYF

v_gene: TRBV7-8
abundance: -
d_gene: -
j_gene: TRBJ1-4
CDR3nt: TGTGCCAGCACCCGTGGGCAGGGTAGTACGGATGAAAAACTGTTTTTT
CDR3aa: CASTRGQGSTDEKLFF

v_gene: TRBV7-2
abundance: -
d_gene: TRBD1
j_gene: TRBJ1-1
CDR3nt: TGTGCCAGCAGCCCCCGGACAGGGTGGACTGAAGCTTTCTTT
CDR3aa: CASSPRTGWTEAFF

v_gene: TRBV9
abundance: -
d_gene: -
j_gene: TRBJ2-2
CDR3nt: TGTGCCAGCAGCGCCTCAGGGGCCGGGGAGCTGTTTTTT
CDR3aa: CASSASGAGELFF

v_gene: TRBV29-1
abundance: once
d_gene: -
j_gene: TRBJ1-2
CDR3nt: TGCAGCGCAGTGGGGGGTGACTATGGCTACACCTTC
CDR3aa: CSAVGGDYGYTF

v_gene: TRBV6-4
abundance: -
d_gene: TRBD1
j_gene: TRBJ1-6
CDR3nt: TGTGCCAGCAGTGAACAGGGGGAGTCCAATTCACCCCTCCACTTT
CDR3aa: CASSEQGESNSPLHF

v_gene: TRBV7-3
abundance: -
d_gene: -
j_gene: TRBJ1-1
CDR3nt: TGTGCCAGCAGTCAGGGAATGAACACTGAAGCTTTCTTT
CDR3aa: CASSQGMNTEAFF

v_gene: TRBV27
abundance: -
d_gene: -
j_gene: TRBJ1-2
CDR3nt: TGTGCCACCTCACCGGGATTCAACTATGGCTACACCTTC
CDR3aa: CATSPGFNYGYTF

v_gene: TRBV15
abundance: -
d_gene: -
j_gene: TRBJ2-1
CDR3nt: TGTGCCACCAGCAGAGGCGGGACGTCCTACAATGAGCAGTTCTTC
CDR3aa: CATSRGGTSYNEQFF

v_gene: TRBV7-2
abundance: -
d_gene: -
j_gene: TRBJ2-7
CDR3nt: TGTGCCAGCAGCCAAACGAGGGCTGGGCCCTACGAGCAGTACTTC
CDR3aa: CASSQTRAGPYEQYF

v_gene: TRBV5-5
abundance: -
d_gene: -
j_gene: TRBJ1-1
CDR3nt: TGTGCCAGCAGCTGGCAACCCCATATGAACACTGAAGCTTTCTTT
CDR3aa: CASSWQPHMNTEAFF

v_gene: TRBV30
abundance: -
d_gene: -
j_gene: TRBJ1-6
CDR3nt: TGTGCCTGGAGTACTAGGGTAACTTCACCCCTCCACTTT
CDR3aa: CAWSTRVTSPLHF

v_gene: TRBV10-3
abundance: -
d_gene: -
j_gene: TRBJ1-3
CDR3nt: TGTGCCATCAGGGCAGGGGCACAAAGGGGAAACACCATATATTTT
CDR3aa: CAIRAGAQRGNTIYF

v_gene: TRBV14
abundance: -
d_gene: -
j_gene: TRBJ2-1
CDR3nt: TGTGCCAGCAGCCTCCAGGGCCCCTACAATGAGCAGTTCTTC
CDR3aa: CASSLQGPYNEQFF

v_gene: TRBV20-1
abundance: once
d_gene: TRBD2
j_gene: TRBJ2-1
CDR3nt: TGCAGTGCTAGAGATAGGGACTATCGGTTCTTC
CDR3aa: CSARDRDYRFF

v_gene: TRBV7-2
abundance: -
d_gene: TRBD1
j_gene: TRBJ1-2
CDR3nt: TGTGCCAGCAGCAGGGAACAGGGGTCTGGCTACACCTTC
CDR3aa: CASSREQGSGYTF

v_gene: TRBV30
abundance: -
d_gene: TRBD1
j_gene: TRBJ1-1
CDR3nt: TGTGCCTGGGACAGGGGGCTAAACACTGAAGCTTTCTTT
CDR3aa: CAWDRGLNTEAFF

v_gene: TRBV10-3
abundance: -
d_gene: TRBD1
j_gene: TRBJ2-2
CDR3nt: TGTGCCATCAGTGGACAGGGCTATAACACCGGGGAGCTGTTTTTT
CDR3aa: CAISGQGYNTGELFF

v_gene: TRBV11-2
abundance: -
d_gene: TRBD1
j_gene: TRBJ2-5
CDR3nt: TGTGCCAGCAGCTTCGGGACAGGGCTCTGGGCCCAGTACTTC
CDR3aa: CASSFGTGLWAQYF

v_gene: TRBV11-2
abundance: -
d_gene: -
j_gene: TRBJ2-3
CDR3nt: TGTGCCAGCAGCGCTGGAGCGGCACCTTATACGCAGTATTTT
CDR3aa: CASSAGAAPYTQYF

v_gene: TRBV7-9
abundance: -
d_gene: TRBD1
j_gene: TRBJ2-6
CDR3nt: TGTGCCAGCAGCTTTTACCAGGGGGCCCTACCCTCTGGGGCCAACGTCCTGACTTTC
CDR3aa: CASSFYQGALPSGANVLTF

v_gene: TRBV5-4
abundance: few
d_gene: -
j_gene: TRBJ1-1
CDR3nt: TGTGCCAGCAGCTCCCCGACAGCCTGGAACACTGAAGCTTTCTTT
CDR3aa: CASSSPTAWNTEAFF

v_gene: TRBV19
abundance: -
d_gene: TRBD1
j_gene: TRBJ2-5
CDR3nt: TGTGCCAGTAGAAGGGGGCTAGAGGAGACCCAGTACTTC
CDR3aa: CASRRGLEETQYF

v_gene: TRBV5-4
abundance: -
d_gene: -
j_gene: TRBJ2-6
CDR3nt: TGTGCCAGCAGCCTGGGGGCCGTCTCTGGGGCCAACGTCCTGACTTTC
CDR3aa: CASSLGAVSGANVLTF

v_gene: TRBV19
abundance: -
d_gene: -
j_gene: TRBJ1-3
CDR3nt: TGTGCCAGTAGTGAACAGGGTTCTGGAAACACCATATATTTT
CDR3aa: CASSEQGSGNTIYF

v_gene: TRBV7-2
abundance: -
d_gene: TRBD1
j_gene: TRBJ1-2
CDR3nt: TGTGCCAGCAGCTTTACCGGGACAGGGGTAAACTATGGCTACACCTTC
CDR3aa: CASSFTGTGVNYGYTF

v_gene: TRBV5-5
abundance: -
d_gene: -
j_gene: TRBJ2-6
CDR3nt: TGTGCCAGCAGCTCTACAGGTCCAGGGGCCAACGTCCTGACTTTC
CDR3aa: CASSSTGPGANVLTF

v_gene: TRBV6-5
abundance: -
d_gene: -
j_gene: TRBJ1-2
CDR3nt: TGTGCCAGCAGAGACCCCGCGGGCTATGGCTACACCTTC
CDR3aa: CASRDPAGYGYTF

v_gene: TRBV6-1
abundance: -
d_gene: -
j_gene: TRBJ1-5
CDR3nt: TGTGCCAGCAGTGATCAAGGGGTCTATAGCAATCAGCCCCAGCATTTT
CDR3aa: CASSDQGVYSNQPQHF

v_gene: TRBV19
abundance: -
d_gene: -
j_gene: TRBJ2-5
CDR3nt: TGTGCCAGTAGTAAGGGACTGGCGCAAGAGACCCAGTACTTC
CDR3aa: CASSKGLAQETQYF

v_gene: TRBV6-6
abundance: -
d_gene: TRBD1
j_gene: TRBJ1-6
CDR3nt: TGTGCCAGCAGTTATCGGACAGGGGGGAATTCACCCCTCCACTTT
CDR3aa: CASSYRTGGNSPLHF

v_gene: TRBV9
abundance: -
d_gene: TRBD1
j_gene: TRBJ2-5
CDR3nt: TGTGCCAGCAGCCCCTACAGGGGGTCGGAGACCCAGTACTTC
CDR3aa: CASSPYRGSETQYF

v_gene: TRBV10-3
abundance: -
d_gene: -
j_gene: TRBJ1-1
CDR3nt: TGTGCCATCAGCACTACCGGGGACACTGAAGCTTTCTTT
CDR3aa: CAISTTGDTEAFF

v_gene: TRBV21-1
abundance: -
d_gene: -
j_gene: TRBJ2-1
CDR3nt: TGTGCCAGCAGCAAAGAGACGGGGGGATGGCACAATGAGCAGTTCTTC
CDR3aa: CASSKETGGWHNEQFF

v_gene: TRBV29-1
abundance: few
d_gene: TRBD1
j_gene: TRBJ2-5
CDR3nt: TGCAGCGACGGGACAGGGGTTGGGACCCAGTACTTC
CDR3aa: CSDGTGVGTQYF

v_gene: TRBV19
abundance: -
d_gene: TRBD2
j_gene: TRBJ2-1
CDR3nt: TGTGCCAGTTGGCGGGGGGGCCCTGAGAGGCAGTTCTTC
CDR3aa: CASWRGGPERQFF

v_gene: TRBV9
abundance: -
d_gene: -
j_gene: TRBJ2-3
CDR3nt: TGTGCCAGCAGCGTAGAAGTCTACACAGATACGCAGTATTTT
CDR3aa: CASSVEVYTDTQYF

v_gene: TRBV19
abundance: -
d_gene: -
j_gene: TRBJ2-3
CDR3nt: TGTGCCAGTAGAGTTCAGGAGGGGATTGGCACAGATACGCAGTATTTT
CDR3aa: CASRVQEGIGTDTQYF

v_gene: TRBV2
abundance: few
d_gene: -
j_gene: TRBJ1-2
CDR3nt: TGTGCCAGCAGTGACCGGGAAGGAATCGAAAGCTACACCTTC
CDR3aa: CASSDREGIESYTF

v_gene: TRBV19
abundance: many
d_gene: TRBD1
j_gene: TRBJ1-6
CDR3nt: TGTGCCAGTAGACAGGGGTCAGGGGATTCACCCCTCCACTTT
CDR3aa: CASRQGSGDSPLHF

v_gene: TRBV7-2
abundance: -
d_gene: -
j_gene: TRBJ2-2
CDR3nt: TGTGCCAGCAGCTTAGACGGGAACGGCGGGGAGCTGTTTTTT
CDR3aa: CASSLDGNGGELFF

v_gene: TRBV3-1/TRBV3-2
abundance: -
d_gene: TRBD2
j_gene: TRBJ2-7
CDR3nt: TGTGCCAGCAGCCCTGGGCTAGCGGGATCCTACGAGCAGTACTTC
CDR3aa: CASSPGLAGSYEQYF

v_gene: TRBV6-6
abundance: -
d_gene: TRBD1
j_gene: TRBJ1-2
CDR3nt: TGTGCCAGCAGTTACTCGAGGGGACAGGGAAGCGGCTACACCTTC
CDR3aa: CASSYSRGQGSGYTF

v_gene: TRBV6-5
abundance: -
d_gene: TRBD1
j_gene: TRBJ1-5
CDR3nt: TGTGCCAGCAGCTTGACAGGGGACGGGCAGCCCCAGCATTTT
CDR3aa: CASSLTGDGQPQHF